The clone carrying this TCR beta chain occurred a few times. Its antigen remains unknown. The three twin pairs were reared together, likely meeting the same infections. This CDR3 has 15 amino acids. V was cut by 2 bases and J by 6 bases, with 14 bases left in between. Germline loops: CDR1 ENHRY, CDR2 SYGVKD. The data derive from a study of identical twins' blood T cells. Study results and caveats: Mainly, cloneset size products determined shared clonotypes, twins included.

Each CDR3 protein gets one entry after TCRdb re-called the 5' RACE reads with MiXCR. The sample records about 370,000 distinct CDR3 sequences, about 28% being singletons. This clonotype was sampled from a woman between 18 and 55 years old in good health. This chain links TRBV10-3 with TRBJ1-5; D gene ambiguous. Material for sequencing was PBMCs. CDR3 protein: CAISEEGRGFQPQHF. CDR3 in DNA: TGTGCCATCAGTGAGGAGGGCCGCGGCTTTCAGCCCCAGCATTTT.